Sequencing of this T cell receptor beta chain was carried out in a study of cytomegalovirus exposure and HLA in healthy donors. Study as a whole: A prior analysis found roughly 110 million unique TCR beta sequences from around 200 million T cells. Findings and limits, study-wide: Most likely, a cluster of highly shared sequence variants arose as a sequencing artifact. Reportedly, TCR beta sequences accurately predicted HLA-A and HLA-B alleles in most subjects.

A note on this clone: Its target is not known.

Use of 60 Vbeta and 13 Jbeta primers characterized the PCR. The repertoire was sequenced with immunoSEQ multiplex PCR; TCRdb's copy has only in-frame clones and lacks some. The sample lists approximately 140,000 clones, 70% to 80% occurring once. The sequenced material came from PBMCs. The TCR sequence derives from a middle-aged woman in good health and CMV-seropositive.

The CDR3 region has the DNA TGTGCCAATACACAGGTAACTGAAGCTTTCTTT. This sequence encodes CANTQVTEAFF. This chain joins TRBV6-1 and TRBJ1-1; tentatively, D is TRBD1 (5 bases). Germline CDR1 reads MNHNS; CDR2 reads SASEGT. V was pared by 10 bases and J by 5 bases, with 11 bases between. This CDR3 spans 11 amino acids.